What follows are 20 T cell receptor beta chains derived from one specimen sequenced in a study of cytomegalovirus exposure and HLA in healthy donors. The assay was immunoSEQ multiplex PCR, and TCRdb's table has in-frame clones only and misses some. Of over 200,000 clones listed, over 65% are singletons. Sequencing was carried out using PBMCs. Every receptor here comes from a woman younger than 35 in good health and CMV-seronegative.

This chain connects TRBV28 to TRBJ1-2; 8 nucleotides line up with TRBD1. Germline lookup yields CDR1 MDHEN and CDR2 SYDVKM. Trimming took 8 bases from V and 2 from J; bases not matched to a gene: 19. This CDR3 is built from 18 residues. The chain's CDR3 is CASASPPTGAFSNYGYTF. Written as DNA, the CDR3 is TGTGCCAGCGCTAGCCCCCCGACAGGGGCCTTCTCCAACTATGGCTACACCTTC.

The chain uses TRBV10-2 and TRBJ2-3; 8 positions agree with TRBD2. Germline loops: CDR1 WSHSY, CDR2 SAAADI. J was trimmed by 3 bases and V by 2 bases; bases with no gene match: 4. The CDR3 sequence is 15 residues long. The CDR3 loop reads CASSEPREGTDTQYF. CDR3 sequence (DNA): TGCGCCAGCAGTGAGCCTCGGGAGGGGACAGATACGCAGTATTTT.

The CDR3 DNA reads as TGTGCCAGCAGCTTATCCCAGGGGGCTACCTACGAGCAGTACTTC. It yields the protein CASSLSQGATYEQYF. The rearrangement links TRBV7-9 to TRBJ2-7; 8 bases align to TRBD1. Germline CDR1 and CDR2: SEHNR and FQNEAQ (reference sequence). After removal of 2 bases from V and 2 bases from J, the junction contained 5 bases not matched to a gene. The CDR3 totals 15 residues.

The gene calls are TRBV6-5 and TRBJ1-5, with 8 nucleotides matching TRBD1. The germline V gene has CDR1 MNHEY and CDR2 SVGAGI. The CDR3 covers 15 residues. V was clipped by 6 bases and J by 5 bases; unmatched bases: 9. DNA for the CDR3: TGTGCCAGCAGGGGACAGGAAAGGGTAGATCAGCCCCAGCATTTT. Translation: CASRGQERVDQPQHF.

To note about this clone: Since the CDR3 does not end with the conserved phenylalanine or tryptophan, this likely comes from a read error. The V call is TRBV6-5, the J call TRBJ1-2; the D is unclear. Germline values: CDR1 MNHEY, CDR2 SVGAGI. The V end was cut by 5 bases, the J end by 8 bases, with 18 bases between. There are 14 residues in the CDR3. The CDR3 is CASSLSRTLDGYTL. The CDR3 nucleotides are TGTGCCAGCAGTCTATCCCGGACCCTTGACGGCTACACCCTC.

V gene TRBV6-5 combines with J gene TRBJ2-7, with D perhaps matching TRBD2 (6 bases). V lost 6 bases and J lost 5, with 17 bases in between. CDR1 and CDR2 (germline): MNHEY, SVGAGI. The CDR3 runs 14 residues. The CDR3 coding sequence is TGTGCCAGCAGCATCCGGGGGATGGGGAACGAGCAGTACTTC. Translated, it gives CASSIRGMGNEQYF.

This chain connects TRBV2 to TRBJ1-2; weak D call: TRBD1 (5 bases). With 6 bases removed from V and 4 bases from J, the gap between germline ends came to 12 bases. Looked up from germline, CDR1 is SNHLY and CDR2 is FYNNEI. This CDR3 has 13 residues. The CDR3 spells CASRAEGSYGYTF. The CDR3 coding sequence is TGTGCCAGCAGGGCCGAGGGGTCCTATGGCTACACCTTC.

The V and J genes are TRBV6-5 and TRBJ2-5, with 9 bases fitting TRBD1. V lost 2 bases, J lost 1 base, and 5 bases stayed unmatched. This CDR3 has 16 residues. Germline loops: CDR1 MNHEY, CDR2 SVGAGI. As DNA, the CDR3 is TGTGCCAGCAGTTACCTCTCGACAGGGGGCCAAGAGACCCAGTACTTC. Protein sequence: CASSYLSTGGQETQYF.

This clone was counted once. This chain joins TRBV4-1 and TRBJ1-1; possible D gene TRBD1, 5 bases. This CDR3 contains 14 residues. The germline gives CDR1 MGHRA, CDR2 YSYEKL. The V end lost 0 bases, the J end lost 1 base, and 6 bases lay between the germline ends. Here the CDR3 reads CASSQDGGNTEAFF. In DNA, the CDR3 is TGCGCCAGCAGCCAAGACGGGGGGAACACTGAAGCTTTCTTT.

V and J are TRBV7-8 and TRBJ2-1; D not certain. The V end was cut by 1 base, the J end by 3 bases, with 10 bases between. Germline-derived CDR1 and CDR2 are SGHVS and FQNEAQ. The CDR3 is 15 amino acids. The CDR3, as DNA: TGTGCCAGCAGCTTAGAGCTGCGGAGCTACAATGAGCAGTTCTTC. Translation: CASSLELRSYNEQFF.

The rearrangement links TRBV9 to TRBJ1-2, with D perhaps TRBD1 (6 bases). The CDR3 spans 14 residues. V dropped 0 bases and J dropped 1 base, with 7 bases sitting between them. Germline-derived CDR1 and CDR2 are SGDLS and YYNGEE. CDR3 region: CASSVGDINYGYTF. CDR3 nucleotides: TGTGCCAGCAGCGTAGGGGACATTAACTATGGCTACACCTTC.

This clone was recorded once. This chain connects TRBV5-4 to TRBJ2-3, with 15 bases aligning to TRBD2. The germline V gene encodes CDR1 SGHNT and CDR2 YYREEE (reference sequence). This CDR3 has 17 residues. Trimming took 4 bases from V and 2 from J; bases not matched to a gene: 5. The CDR3 region has the DNA TGTGCCAGCAGCGACCGGACTAGCGGGGGGGTCACAGATACGCAGTATTTT. This translates into CASSDRTSGGVTDTQYF.

This sequence joins TRBV29-1 and TRBJ2-5, with D perhaps TRBD2 (6 bases). The CDR3 consists of 13 residues. The germline CDR1 and CDR2 sequences are SQVTM and ANQGSEA. Deletions cut 3 bases from V and 5 bases from J, with 13 bases between. The CDR3 nucleotides read TGCAGCGTTGAGCCCGGGGGTAAGGAGACCCAGTACTTC. It codes for CSVEPGGKETQYF.

In this sample, this clone turned up once. This chain links TRBV2 with TRBJ2-5; D not resolved. V lost 0 bases to trimming and J lost 4 bases, with 9 bases between them. Germline assignment: CDR1 SNHLY and CDR2 FYNNEI. The CDR3 extends over 14 amino acids. The DNA for the CDR3 is TGTGCCAGCAGTGAAGCGCAGGTGGGAGAGACCCAGTACTTC. Translating gives CASSEAQVGETQYF.

Written as DNA, the CDR3 is TGTGCCAGCAGCGTAGGGCTACTAGCGGAGCAAGAGACCCAGTACTTC. Encoded protein: CASSVGLLAEQETQYF. The V and J genes are TRBV9 and TRBJ2-5, with 8 bases lining up with TRBD2. After removal of 0 bases from V and 2 bases from J, the junction contained 6 bases not matched to a gene. The CDR3 is 16 residues long. In germline, CDR1 is SGDLS, CDR2 YYNGEE.

The rearrangement uses TRBV4-2 and TRBJ2-1, with 7 bases matching TRBD2. V was pared by 1 base and J by 12 bases, with 3 bases of the junction left unmatched. Germline V gene data show CDR1 as LGHNA and CDR2 as YNFKEQ. The CDR3 runs to 12 residues. The CDR3 spells CASSQGLAGQFF. CDR3 bases: TGTGCCAGCAGCCAAGGACTAGCAGGGCAGTTCTTC.

The chain employs TRBV19 and TRBJ1-2; D uncertain. The ends were cut back, 0 bases at V and 7 bases at J, with 12 bases in the middle. CDR1 and CDR2 (germline): LNHDA, SQIVND (reference sequence). This CDR3 has 14 residues. The CDR3 DNA follows: TGTGCCAGTAGTATAGACAGATGGACGATTGGCTACACCTTC. Translation: CASSIDRWTIGYTF.

This clone was observed a handful of times. This chain uses TRBV4-2 with TRBJ1-2; D call uncertain. V was pared by 1 base and J by 2 bases, with 8 bases between. The CDR3 covers 14 residues. Per germline, CDR1 LGHNA and CDR2 YNFKEQ. The CDR3 coding sequence is TGTGCCAGCAGCCAAGTATCTGAGAACTATGGCTACACCTTC. Translating gives CASSQVSENYGYTF.

CDR3 in DNA: TGTGCCAGCAGTTCTCCCCCCGGGCTAGCGGGAGGGAGGGAAGAGACCCAGTACTTC. As protein: CASSSPPGLAGGREETQYF. The chain carries TRBV28 and TRBJ2-5; 12 bases match TRBD2. This CDR3 spans 19 amino acids. CDR1 is MDHEN, CDR2 SYDVKM, per germline. V trimming: 4 bases; J trimming: 3 bases; junction bases outside the gene matches: 15.

The J gene is TRBJ1-5, the V gene TRBV5-6, with D maybe TRBD1 (6 bases). The V end was cut by 0 bases, the J end by 6 bases, with 10 bases between. CDR1 is SGHDT and CDR2 is YYEEEE in the germline V gene. CDR3 length: 14 amino acids. Written as DNA, the CDR3 is TGTGCCAGCAGCTTGGGGCCAGGGGCTCAGCCCCAGCATTTT. The encoded protein is CASSLGPGAQPQHF. The full variable domain, in which reference TRBV5-6 and TRBJ1-5 provide the parts outside the CDR3, is DAGVTQSPTHLIKTRGQQVTLRCSPKSGHDTVSWYQQALGQGPQFIFQYYEEEERQRGNFPDRFSGHQFPNYSSELNVNALLLGDSALYLCASSLGPGAQPQHFGDGTRLSIL.